This T cell receptor beta chain was captured by sequencing in a study of response to subunit inactivated influenza vaccine. Study-level findings and limits: The authors proposed limited new T cell recruitment per seasonal influenza vaccination.

J gave up 3 bases and V 6 bases, and 7 bases lay outside the gene matches. The germline gives CDR1 SGHRS, CDR2 YFSETQ. This CDR3 spans 16 amino acids. TCRdb re-analysed the RT-PCR reads in MiXCR, keeping a single row per CDR3 protein. Among about 500,000 distinct CDR3 sequences, approximately 15% were seen once, and the ten largest hold 3%. Many counts were recorded for this clonotype. What it binds is unknown. V usage is TRBV5-1 and J usage is TRBJ2-5, with 14 nucleotides matching TRBD2. The origin of this receptor is a man aged 50 to 69 who received an inactivated influenza vaccine. Sequencing was performed on CD4+ T cells sorted from PBMCs, taken around 25 months after vaccination. DNA for the CDR3: TGCGCCAGCACTTGGGGGACTAGCGGGAGTAAAGAGACCCAGTACTTC. Residues: CASTWGTSGSKETQYF.